A single sample gave rise to the 30 T cell receptor beta chains below, sequenced in a study of cytomegalovirus exposure and HLA in healthy donors. Researchers ran the PCR with 60 Vbeta and 13 Jbeta primers. Clones were sequenced by immunoSEQ multiplex PCR, and TCRdb holds only the in-frame ones, with some missing. The sample includes roughly 78,000 clones. Sequenced input: PBMCs. The receptors were sampled from a boy aged 5-17 years in good health and CMV-seronegative.

The V and J genes are TRBV9 and TRBJ2-1; a weak D match, TRBD1 (5 bases). V lost 3 bases and J lost 1, with 11 bases in between. CDR1 SGDLS and CDR2 YYNGEE come from the germline V gene. The CDR3 sequence is 15 residues long. The CDR3 sequence is CASSDRIGSYNEQFF. The CDR3 DNA reads as TGTGCCAGCAGCGACAGGATTGGGTCCTACAATGAGCAGTTCTTC.

The V call is TRBV4-1, the J call TRBJ1-5, with TRBD1 matching over 10 bases. The CDR3 sequence is 14 residues long. V lost 4 bases, J lost 5 bases, and 2 bases stayed unmatched. CDR1 MGHRA and CDR2 YSYEKL come from the germline V gene. CDR3 sequence (DNA): TGCGCCAGCAGCCTCGGGACAGGGGATCAGCCCCAGCATTTT. It encodes CASSLGTGDQPQHF.

The chain recombines TRBV27 with TRBJ2-1; 9 bases are shared with TRBD2. The CDR3 is 16 amino acids. The trim removed 6 bases at V and 9 bases at J, leaving 15 bases unmatched. Germline V gene sequence: CDR1 MNHEY, CDR2 SMNVEV (reference sequence). The CDR3 DNA sequence: TGTGCCAGCAGGCCTTCGGGGGCGGGGGGGCCTGGTGAGCAGTTCTTC. It yields the protein CASRPSGAGGPGEQFF.

The chain joins TRBV1 to TRBJ2-5; no DNA check was done on the table's D call, TRBD2. The J call is in doubt because the DNA end fits TRBJ2-7 better. TRBV1 is termed a pseudogene. The CDR3 spans 18 residues. This CDR3 is CTSSQRLAGGPSSYEQYF. CDR3 sequence (DNA): TGCACCAGCAGCCAAAGACTAGCGGGGGGCCCGAGCTCCTACGAGCAGTACTTC.

The chain employs TRBV5-1 and TRBJ1-1; 10 bases fit TRBD1. The junction had 2 bases not matched to a gene; V was cut back by 1 base and J by 2 bases. This CDR3 spans 15 amino acids. Germline V gene sequence: CDR1 SGHRS, CDR2 YFSETQ. The CDR3 DNA is TGCGCCAGCAGCTTGAGGGACAGGGGAAACACTGAAGCTTTCTTT. As protein: CASSLRDRGNTEAFF.

The rearrangement uses TRBV6-6 and TRBJ1-1, with D possibly TRBD1 on 5 matching bases. The CDR3 runs 13 residues. The germline gives CDR1 MNHNY, CDR2 SVGAGI (reference sequence). Trimming stripped 5 bases from V and 0 bases from J, with 7 bases between. CDR3 residues: CASSETVNTEAFF. The DNA of the CDR3 is TGTGCCAGCAGTGAGACAGTGAACACTGAAGCTTTCTTT.

The chain is built from TRBV4-3 and TRBJ1-1; D not resolved. Germline lookup yields CDR1 LGHNA and CDR2 YSLEER. Trimming cost V 2 bases and J 8 bases, with 18 bases left between them. This CDR3 has 15 residues. CDR3 amino acids: CASSQSRRNQAEAFF. CDR3 DNA sequence: TGCGCCAGCAGCCAAAGTCGAAGAAACCAGGCCGAAGCTTTCTTT.

The chain joins TRBV4-1 to TRBJ1-1; D gene unclear. This CDR3 comprises 18 residues. V gave up 4 bases and J gave up 0 bases, with 21 bases separating them. The germline V gene encodes CDR1 MGHRA and CDR2 YSYEKL. In nucleotides, the CDR3 is TGCGCCAGCAGCCTGGCGGAAAGGTCGGCAGAAATGAACACTGAAGCTTTCTTT. Translating gives CASSLAERSAEMNTEAFF.

This chain connects TRBV29-1 to TRBJ1-1, with D perhaps matching TRBD1 (6 bases). V was cut by 5 bases and J by 7 bases, with 14 bases left in between. The CDR3 sequence is 12 residues long. Germline CDR1 is SQVTM and CDR2 is ANQGSEA. Written as DNA, the CDR3 is TGCAGCGTTCTCAAACAGGGTAGTGAAGCTTTCTTT. Translating it yields CSVLKQGSEAFF.

As regards this clone: One end of the junction fails to match germline, which may point to a read error. V gene TRBV30 combines with J gene TRBJ2-5; 12 bases are a match to TRBD1. The CDR3 has 16 residues. CDR1 and CDR2 from the germline V gene are GTSNPN and SVGIG (reference sequence). The DNA of the CDR3 is TGTGCCTGGAGTGTTGGGACAGGGGGCGTGGGCGAGAACCAGTACTTC. It codes for CAWSVGTGGVGENQYF.

CDR3 sequence reads: CASSLVAGASSYNEQFF. For the CDR3, the DNA is TGTGCCAGCAGCTTAGTAGCGGGAGCGAGCTCCTACAATGAGCAGTTCTTC. The J gene is TRBJ2-1, the V gene TRBV7-7, with TRBD2 matching 9 bases. CDR3 length: 17 residues. J was trimmed by 0 bases and V by 1 base; bases with no gene match: 4. Germline CDR1 reads SSHAT; CDR2 reads FNYEAQ (reference sequence).

The chain employs TRBV6-5 and TRBJ2-1, with 10 bases matching TRBD2. The CDR3 is 15 amino acids. Germline CDR1 MNHEY, CDR2 SVGAGI. J lost 5 bases, V lost 4 bases, and 5 bases had no gene match. The CDR3 DNA sequence: TGTGCCAGCAGTTGGACTAGCGGAACGGACAATGAGCAGTTCTTC. Protein product: CASSWTSGTDNEQFF.

The CDR3 spells CASSQEGTSGTYSYEQYF. The CDR3 DNA reads TGTGCCAGCAGCCAAGAAGGGACTAGCGGGACTTACTCCTACGAGCAGTACTTC. The chain carries TRBV4-2 and TRBJ2-7, with 13 bases that match TRBD2. The CDR3 sequence is 18 residues long. Germline V gene lookup returns CDR1 LGHNA and CDR2 YNFKEQ. Germline trimming cut 0 bases from V and 0 bases from J; bases unmatched to any gene: 5.

The rearrangement uses TRBV5-1 and TRBJ2-7; D gene unclear. With 4 bases removed from V and 0 bases from J, the gap between germline ends came to 5 bases. The CDR3 covers 12 residues. In germline, CDR1 is SGHRS, CDR2 YFSETQ. CDR3 in DNA: TGCGCCAGCAGCACGAGCTCCTACGAGCAGTACTTC. Translated, it gives CASSTSSYEQYF. The entire variable domain, with the rest obtained from reference TRBV5-1 and TRBJ2-7, is as follows: KAGVTQTPRYLIKTRGQQVTLSCSPISGHRSVSWYQQTPGQGLQFLFEYFSETQRNKGNFPGRFSGRQFSNSRSEMNVSTLELGDSALYLCASSTSSYEQYFGPGTRLTVT.

The chain joins TRBV29-1 to TRBJ1-1; TRBD1 matches 7 bases. Trimming at V came to 7 bases and at J to 5 bases, leaving 10 bases not matched to a gene. Germline CDR1 reads SQVTM; CDR2 reads ANQGSEA. This CDR3 comprises 13 residues. The CDR3 DNA reads as TGCAGCGCCGGGACAGCCGGAGGGACTGAAGCTTTCTTT. It translates to CSAGTAGGTEAFF. The whole variable domain, remainder taken from reference TRBV29-1 and TRBJ1-1, is SAVISQKPSRDICQRGTSLTIQCQVDSQVTMMFWYRQQPGQSLTLIATANQGSEATYESGFVIDKFPISRPNLTFSTLTVSNMSPEDSSIYLCSAGTAGGTEAFFGQGTRLTVV.

About this clone: A junction end diverges from the germline sequence, so it may reflect a read error. The V call is TRBV9, the J call TRBJ2-1; no clear D. CDR1 and CDR2 (germline): SGDLS, YYNGEE. CDR3 length equals 16 residues. The CDR3 bases are TGTGCCAGCAGCGTAGACCCTTCGAGCTCCGACAATGAGCAGTTCTTC. Translated, it gives CASSVDPSSSDNEQFF.

The chain combines TRBV25-1 with TRBJ2-2; a weak D match, TRBD2 (5 bases). Per the germline V gene, CDR1 is MGHDK and CDR2 is SYGVNS. V gave up 0 bases and J gave up 1 base, with 12 bases separating them. The CDR3 runs to 17 residues. CDR3: CASSEYGYRGNTGELFF. The CDR3 DNA reads as TGTGCCAGCAGTGAATATGGTTATCGGGGGAACACCGGGGAGCTGTTTTTT.

The genes are TRBV5-1 and TRBJ2-1; TRBD1 aligns across 8 bases. Losses at the gene ends were 3 bases for V and 1 base for J; bases not matched to a gene: 9. The CDR3 runs 17 residues. The germline CDR1 and CDR2 sequences are SGHRS and YFSETQ. Here the CDR3 DNA reads TGCGCCAGCAGCTCAGACAGGGGCCCACTTTCCTACAATGAGCAGTTCTTC. This sequence encodes CASSSDRGPLSYNEQFF. Looking up the rest from reference TRBV5-1 and TRBJ2-1 gives the full variable domain: KAGVTQTPRYLIKTRGQQVTLSCSPISGHRSVSWYQQTPGQGLQFLFEYFSETQRNKGNFPGRFSGRQFSNSRSEMNVSTLELGDSALYLCASSSDRGPLSYNEQFFGPGTRLTVL.

The chain has TRBV4-1 and TRBJ1-1, with TRBD1 matching 7 bases. This CDR3 spans 15 amino acids. Looked up from germline, CDR1 is MGHRA and CDR2 is YSYEKL. Trimming took 3 bases from V and 5 from J; bases not matched to a gene: 9. CDR3 sequence reads: CASSHPGRGETEAFF. For the CDR3, the DNA is TGCGCCAGCAGCCATCCGGGCAGGGGGGAAACTGAAGCTTTCTTT.

The chain recombines TRBV19 with TRBJ2-1, with D maybe TRBD2 (6 bases). Germline V lookup: CDR1 LNHDA, CDR2 SQIVND (reference sequence). The germline V and J ends were trimmed by 5 bases and 4 bases, with 18 bases remaining between them. The CDR3 is 16 amino acids. The CDR3 protein is CASSRPRDLPYNEQFF. CDR3 coding DNA: TGTGCCAGTAGTCGCCCTCGGGACTTACCTTACAATGAGCAGTTCTTC.

The chain links TRBV4-2 to TRBJ1-1; TRBD1 is a possible D gene (5 bases). CDR1 is LGHNA and CDR2 is YNFKEQ in the germline V gene. CDR3 length equals 14 residues. V was shortened by 0 bases and J by 4 bases, with 9 bases between the two germline ends. The CDR3 DNA follows: TGTGCCAGCAGCCAAGAAAGGGGCGCCACTGAAGCTTTCTTT. Its translation: CASSQERGATEAFF.

To note about this clone: A read error may produce the germline difference seen at one junction end. The CDR3 loop is CASSLATWAEDFF. The DNA of the CDR3 is TGCGCCAGCAGCTTGGCAACATGGGCTGAAGATTTCTTT. The V call is TRBV5-1, the J call TRBJ1-1; D remains unclear. Per germline, CDR1 SGHRS and CDR2 YFSETQ. This CDR3 contains 13 residues.

The gene calls are TRBV7-8 and TRBJ1-3, with D uncertain. V dropped 0 bases and J dropped 9 bases, with 9 bases sitting between them. The CDR3 is 13 amino acids. Per the germline V gene, CDR1 is SGHVS and CDR2 is FQNEAQ. CDR3 DNA sequence: TGTGCCAGCAGCTTAGCGTCCGGTAGCACCATATATTTT. It codes for CASSLASGSTIYF.

The chain recombines TRBV4-3 with TRBJ2-1; 9 nucleotides align to TRBD2. Trimming took 4 bases from V and 7 from J; bases not matched to a gene: 11. CDR3 length equals 16 residues. Germline CDR1 reads LGHNA; CDR2 reads YSLEER. The DNA of the CDR3 is TGCGCCAGCAGCCTCCCGCCAGCGGGAGGAAGTAATGAGCAGTTCTTC. It is translated as CASSLPPAGGSNEQFF.

V is TRBV10-3 and J is TRBJ1-2; D might be TRBD1 (6 bases). Germline CDR1 reads ENHRY; CDR2 reads SYGVKD. The CDR3 is 16 amino acids. Deletions cut 3 bases from V and 4 bases from J, with 18 bases between. The CDR3 here is CAISDPDRQFGYGYTF. For the CDR3, the DNA is TGTGCCATCAGTGATCCCGACAGGCAATTTGGCTATGGCTACACCTTC.

The chain joins TRBV7-3 to TRBJ2-5; D call uncertain. CDR1 is SGHTA and CDR2 is FQGTGA in the germline V gene. V was trimmed by 2 bases and J by 4 bases, leaving 5 bases between them. This CDR3 has 12 amino acids. The CDR3: CASSLSGETQYF. Here the CDR3 DNA reads TGTGCCAGCAGCTTATCAGGAGAGACCCAGTACTTC. The full variable domain, with the rest looked up from reference TRBV7-3 and TRBJ2-5, is GAGVSQTPSNKVTEKGKYVELRCDPISGHTALYWYRQSLGQGPEFLIYFQGTGAADDSGLPNDRFFAVRPEGSVSTLKIQRTERGDSAVYLCASSLSGETQYFGPGTRLLVL.

The chain is built from TRBV9 and TRBJ2-7, with D maybe TRBD1 (6 bases). Trimming left V 4 bases short and J 0 bases short, with 14 bases between. The germline V gene has CDR1 SGDLS and CDR2 YYNGEE. The CDR3 is made up of 15 amino acids. CDR3 coding DNA: TGTGCCAGCAGCCCCCGGACAGCCGACTCCTACGAGCAGTACTTC. Encoded protein: CASSPRTADSYEQYF.

CDR3 sequence reads: CASSLGQGIRGYTF. The DNA for the CDR3 is TGTGCCAGCAGCTTGGGACAGGGGATCAGGGGCTACACCTTC. The chain has TRBV5-6 and TRBJ1-2, with 8 positions matching TRBD1. The CDR3 has 14 amino acids. V lost 0 bases and J lost 8; bases outside the gene matches: 6. The germline CDR1 and CDR2 sequences are SGHDT and YYEEEE.

The V and J genes are TRBV21-1 and TRBJ1-5; the table assigns TRBD1, which was not confirmed against the DNA. TRBV21-1 is labeled a pseudogene. CDR3 length: 16 residues. In DNA form, the CDR3 reads TGTGCCAGCAGCAAAGGACATCCCGGTAGCAATCAGCCCCAGCATTTT. This encodes CASSKGHPGSNQPQHF.

The chain uses TRBV6-4 and TRBJ2-3, with 9 bases matching TRBD1. This CDR3 spans 15 amino acids. CDR1 MRHNA and CDR2 SNTAGT come from the germline V gene. The V segment lost 2 bases and the J segment 6 bases; nucleotides outside the gene matches: 6. The chain's CDR3 is CASSDTGQGHDTQYF. In DNA, the CDR3 is TGTGCCAGCAGTGACACGGGACAGGGCCATGATACGCAGTATTTT.